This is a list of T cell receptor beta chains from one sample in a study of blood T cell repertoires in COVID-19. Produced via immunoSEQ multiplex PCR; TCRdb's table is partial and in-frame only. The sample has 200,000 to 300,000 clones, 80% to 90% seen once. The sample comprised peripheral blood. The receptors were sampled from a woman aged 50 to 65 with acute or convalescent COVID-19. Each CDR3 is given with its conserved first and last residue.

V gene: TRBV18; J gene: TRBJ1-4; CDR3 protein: CASSLTGTNEKLFF
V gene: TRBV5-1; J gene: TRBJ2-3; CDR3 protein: CASSLRGGGSPDTQYF
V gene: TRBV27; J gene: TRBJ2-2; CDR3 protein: CASSLAGGNTGELFF
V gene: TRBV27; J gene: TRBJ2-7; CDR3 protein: CASSPRIGSYEQYF
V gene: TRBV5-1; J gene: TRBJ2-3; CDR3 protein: CASSISGVGTDTQYF
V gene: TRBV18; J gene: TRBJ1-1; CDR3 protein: CASSPSGGQLAEAFF
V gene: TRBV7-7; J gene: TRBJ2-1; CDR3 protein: CASSEGGSRYNEQFF
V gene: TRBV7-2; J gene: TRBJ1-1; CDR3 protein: CASRVDRSEAFF
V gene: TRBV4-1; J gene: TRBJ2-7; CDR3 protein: CASSQDSSYGNEQYF
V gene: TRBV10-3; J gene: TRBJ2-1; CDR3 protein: CAISEGGLADDEQFF
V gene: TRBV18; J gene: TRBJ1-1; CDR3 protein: CASSPRRGRNTEAFF
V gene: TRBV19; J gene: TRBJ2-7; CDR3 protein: CASSIHMSVLYEQYF
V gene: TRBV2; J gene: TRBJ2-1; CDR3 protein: CASTHDYLYNEQFF
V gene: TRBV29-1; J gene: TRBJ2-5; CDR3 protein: CSSVKYQETQYF
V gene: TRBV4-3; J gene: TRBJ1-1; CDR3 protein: CASSQDRGSENTEAFF
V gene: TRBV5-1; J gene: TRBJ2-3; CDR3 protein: CASSSRDRGTDTQYF
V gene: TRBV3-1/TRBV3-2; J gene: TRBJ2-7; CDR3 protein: CASSQTGEPYEQYF
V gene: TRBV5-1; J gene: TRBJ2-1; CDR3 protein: CASSARLAGGYNEQFF
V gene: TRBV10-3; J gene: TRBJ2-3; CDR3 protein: CATSLAGLHTDTQYF
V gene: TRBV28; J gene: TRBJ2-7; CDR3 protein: CASSFYSNSYSYEQYF
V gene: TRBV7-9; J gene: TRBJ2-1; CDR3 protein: CASSSGTSEYNEQFF
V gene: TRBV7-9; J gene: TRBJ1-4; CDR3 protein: CASSPGATNEKLFF
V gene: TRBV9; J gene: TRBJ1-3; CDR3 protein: CASSVEPLSGNTIYF
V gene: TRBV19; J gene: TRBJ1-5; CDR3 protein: CASMRTVSNQPQHF
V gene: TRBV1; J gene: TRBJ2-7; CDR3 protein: CTSSPRDSRAYEQYF
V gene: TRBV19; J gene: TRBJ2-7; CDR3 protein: CASSASGTGDYEQYF
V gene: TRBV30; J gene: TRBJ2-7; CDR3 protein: CAWRFSGVYEQYF
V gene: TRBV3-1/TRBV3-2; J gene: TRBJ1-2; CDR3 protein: CASSQLTGRGYTF
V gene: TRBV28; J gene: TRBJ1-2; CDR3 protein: CASSFEQRRGYTF
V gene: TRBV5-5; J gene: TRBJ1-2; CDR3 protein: CASSWDRGRNYGYTF
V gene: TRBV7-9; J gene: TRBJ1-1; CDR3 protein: CASSQTGGNTEAFF
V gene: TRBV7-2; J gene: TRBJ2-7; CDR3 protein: CASSLASTRGNYEQYF
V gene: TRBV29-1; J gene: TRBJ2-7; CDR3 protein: CSVEGSFDSSYEQYF
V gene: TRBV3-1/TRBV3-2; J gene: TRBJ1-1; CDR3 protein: CASSGQRNTEAFF
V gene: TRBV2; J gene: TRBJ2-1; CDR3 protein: CASSGQGATYNEQFF
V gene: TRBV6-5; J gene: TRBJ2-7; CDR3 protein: CASRRADRGPYEQYF
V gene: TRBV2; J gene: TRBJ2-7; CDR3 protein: CASSIQVAPYEQYF
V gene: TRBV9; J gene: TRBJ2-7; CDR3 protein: CASSFGTSGTYEQYF
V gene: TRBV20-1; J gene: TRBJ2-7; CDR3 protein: CSASPIPSSYEQYF
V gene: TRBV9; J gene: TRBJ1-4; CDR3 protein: CASSVMGRDNEKLFF
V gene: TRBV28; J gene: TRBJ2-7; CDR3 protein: CASSLQARAYEQYF
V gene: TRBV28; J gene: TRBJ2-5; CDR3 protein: CASQKTGGGTQYF
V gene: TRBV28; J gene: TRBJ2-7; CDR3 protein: CASKRTGAYEQYF